The rows below give T cell receptor beta chains drawn from one sample of a study of shared clonotypes between healthy human individuals. Sequencing was performed with immunoSEQ multiplex PCR; in TCRdb, only in-frame clones are kept and a portion is missing. The table includes a few million clones, 93% detected once. The sequencing input was naive CD4+ T cells from PBMCs. Receptor source: a man between 18 and 35 years old in good health. Some clones in this sample may be carry-over from other donors' samples. Each CDR3 is given without its conserved first and last residue. A D gene is named only where the DNA matches it firmly.

>TRBJ2-2|TRBD1|13|TRBV4-1
ASSRGTANTGELF
>TRBJ2-2|TRBD2|15|TRBV7-3
ASSPTSGGVNTGELF
>TRBJ1-1|.|10|TRBV18
ASSPNPLEAF
>TRBJ1-4|.|14|TRBV28
ASSVRSEGEYEKLF
>TRBJ1-1|TRBD1|15|TRBV27
ASSSRDRPAMNTEAF
>TRBJ2-5|TRBD1|11|TRBV7-3
ASSPTGGETQY
>TRBJ2-1|TRBD1|14|TRBV29-1
SVDQPRQGWGNEQF
>TRBJ2-1|.|13|TRBV7-2
ASSQRTYSYNEQF
>TRBJ2-6|.|15|TRBV2
ASRGRDVSSGANVLT
>TRBJ1-1|TRBD1|12|TRBV11-1
ASSPQTGGTEAF
>TRBJ2-1|TRBD2|13|TRBV7-3
ASSPRTSAYNEQF
>TRBJ2-1|.|11|TRBV28
ASSLISRFEQF
>TRBJ1-5|.|13|TRBV28
ASRGRGISNQPQH
>TRBJ2-7|.|13|TRBV7-3
ASSLTYGGSYEQY
>TRBJ1-1|TRBD1|13|TRBV19
ASRSSGTGNTEAF
>TRBJ2-1|TRBD2|17|TRBV11-2
ASSSPRGETSGRANEQF
>TRBJ1-1|.|13|TRBV7-2
ASSLIQGSGTEAF
>TRBJ1-1|TRBD1|13|TRBV14
ASRRQGKGDTEAF
>TRBJ1-1|.|12|TRBV11-2
ASRNGGVGTEAF
>TRBJ2-7|TRBD1|11|TRBV6-5
ASSSGTGLEQY
>TRBJ2-1|.|13|TRBV4-2
ASSHSESSYNEQF
>TRBJ2-3|.|12|TRBV29-1
SVDLARSTDTQY
>TRBJ1-3|TRBD1|10|TRBV30
AWTRDSLIIY
>TRBJ2-1|TRBD2|15|TRBV5-1
ASSSAPLAGTYNEQF
>TRBJ1-6|TRBD1|15|TRBV5-1
ASSRTAGTGDNSPLH
>TRBJ1-3|TRBD1|13|TRBV29-1
SARQGTSSGNTIY
>TRBJ2-6|.|13|TRBV19
ASSTGGLGANVLT
>TRBJ2-5|.|14|TRBV5-1
ASRQGSASTQETQY
>TRBJ2-7|.|11|TRBV28
ASSFGSGSEQY
>TRBJ2-1|TRBD2|11|TRBV7-3
ASSLLAGGGQF
>TRBJ1-3|.|14|TRBV28
ASSSYGGAFGNTIY
>TRBJ2-1|TRBD2|18|TRBV9
ASSVRGTSGAHLLYNEQF
>TRBJ1-2|TRBD1|12|TRBV5-1
ASSSTTGNYGYT
>TRBJ2-7|.|14|TRBV28
ASSLHAGPSSYEQY
>TRBJ2-1|.|9|TRBV29-1
SVEVYNEQF
>TRBJ2-1|.|14|TRBV27
ASKIQGTSRGSPQF
>TRBJ2-1|.|11|TRBV10-3
AISADPAGEQF
>TRBJ2-5|.|14|TRBV5-8
ASSDGTDLGPGAQY
>TRBJ1-1|TRBD1|11|TRBV5-1
ASTGTANTEAF
>TRBJ1-3|.|12|TRBV28
ASSPGALGNTIY
>TRBJ2-1|TRBD1|12|TRBV28
ASSLTGAQNEQF
>TRBJ1-1|TRBD1|11|TRBV4-3
ASSRTGGSEAF
>TRBJ1-6|.|9|TRBV20-1
STGHNSPLH
>TRBJ2-5|.|11|TRBV5-1
ASRGVGQETQY
>TRBJ1-1|.|11|TRBV28
ASAGGMNTEAF
>TRBJ2-4|.|16|TRBV2
ASSFSGGGPNPKNIQY
>TRBJ2-2|.|13|TRBV7-9
ASSLGAPGAGELF